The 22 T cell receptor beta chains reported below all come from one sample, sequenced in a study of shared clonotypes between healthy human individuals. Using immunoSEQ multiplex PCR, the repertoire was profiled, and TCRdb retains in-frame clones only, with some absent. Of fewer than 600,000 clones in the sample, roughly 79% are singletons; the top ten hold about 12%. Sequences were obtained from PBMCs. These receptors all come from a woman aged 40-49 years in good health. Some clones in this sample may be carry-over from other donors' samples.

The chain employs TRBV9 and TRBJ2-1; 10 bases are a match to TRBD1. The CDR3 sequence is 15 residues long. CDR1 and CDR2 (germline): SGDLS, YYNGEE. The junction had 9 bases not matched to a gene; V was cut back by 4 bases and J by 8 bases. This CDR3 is CASSSGTGVFDEQFF. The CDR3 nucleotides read TGTGCCAGCAGCTCCGGGACAGGGGTGTTTGATGAGCAGTTCTTC.

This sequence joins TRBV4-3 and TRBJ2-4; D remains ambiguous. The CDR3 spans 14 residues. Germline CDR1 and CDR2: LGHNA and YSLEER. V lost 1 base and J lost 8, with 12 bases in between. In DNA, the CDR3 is TGCGCCAGCAGCCAAGTGGTTGGAAGGGACATTCAGTACTTC. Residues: CASSQVVGRDIQYF.

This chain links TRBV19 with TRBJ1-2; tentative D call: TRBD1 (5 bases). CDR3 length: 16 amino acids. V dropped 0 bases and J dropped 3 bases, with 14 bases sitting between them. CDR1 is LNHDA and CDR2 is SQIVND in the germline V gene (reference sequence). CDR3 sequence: CASSIDRGSFDYGYTF. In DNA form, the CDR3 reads TGTGCCAGTAGTATAGATCGGGGGAGCTTTGACTATGGCTACACCTTC.

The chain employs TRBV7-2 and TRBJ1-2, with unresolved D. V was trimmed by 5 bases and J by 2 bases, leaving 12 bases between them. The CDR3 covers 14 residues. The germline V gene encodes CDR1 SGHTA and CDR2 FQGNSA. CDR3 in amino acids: CASSPGRANYGYTF. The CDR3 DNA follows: TGTGCCAGCAGCCCCGGACGGGCCAACTATGGCTACACCTTC.

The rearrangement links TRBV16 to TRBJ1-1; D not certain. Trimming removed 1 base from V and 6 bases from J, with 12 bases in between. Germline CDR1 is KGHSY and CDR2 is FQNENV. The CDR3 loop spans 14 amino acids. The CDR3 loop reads CASSQFVRSPEAFF. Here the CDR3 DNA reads TGTGCCAGCAGCCAATTTGTCAGGAGTCCTGAAGCTTTCTTT.

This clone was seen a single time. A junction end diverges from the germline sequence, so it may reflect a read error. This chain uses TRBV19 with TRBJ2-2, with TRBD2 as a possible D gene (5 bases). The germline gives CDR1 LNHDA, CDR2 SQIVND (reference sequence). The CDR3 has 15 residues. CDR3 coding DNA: TGTGCCAGTAGTATGTTCGGACTCAACACCGGAGAGCTGTTTTTT. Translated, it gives CASSMFGLNTGELFF.

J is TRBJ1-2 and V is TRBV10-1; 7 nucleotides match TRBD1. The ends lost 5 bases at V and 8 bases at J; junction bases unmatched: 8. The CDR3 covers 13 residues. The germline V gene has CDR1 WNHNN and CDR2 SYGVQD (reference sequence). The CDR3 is CASSTDRVEGYTF. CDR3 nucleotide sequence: TGCGCCAGCAGTACCGACAGGGTAGAAGGCTACACCTTC.

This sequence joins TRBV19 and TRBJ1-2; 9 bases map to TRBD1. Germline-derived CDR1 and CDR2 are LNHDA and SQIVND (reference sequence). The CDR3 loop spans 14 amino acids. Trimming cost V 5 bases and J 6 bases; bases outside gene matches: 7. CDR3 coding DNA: TGTGCCAGTAGTCGGGACAGGGACCTCCATGGCTACACCTTC. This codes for CASSRDRDLHGYTF.

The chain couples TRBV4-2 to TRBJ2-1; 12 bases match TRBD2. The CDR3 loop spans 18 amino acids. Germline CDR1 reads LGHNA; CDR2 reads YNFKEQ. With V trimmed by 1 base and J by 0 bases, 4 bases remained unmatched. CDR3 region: CASSQGLAGASSYNEQFF. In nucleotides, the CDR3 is TGTGCCAGCAGCCAAGGACTAGCGGGAGCCTCCTCCTACAATGAGCAGTTCTTC.

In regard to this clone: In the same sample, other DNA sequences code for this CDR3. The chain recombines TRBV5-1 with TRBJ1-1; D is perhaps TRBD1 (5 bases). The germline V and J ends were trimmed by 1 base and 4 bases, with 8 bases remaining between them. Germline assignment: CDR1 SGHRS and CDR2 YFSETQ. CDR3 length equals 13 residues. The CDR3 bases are TGCGCCAGCAGCTTGACAGGTGGCACTGAAGCTTTCTTT. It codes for CASSLTGGTEAFF.

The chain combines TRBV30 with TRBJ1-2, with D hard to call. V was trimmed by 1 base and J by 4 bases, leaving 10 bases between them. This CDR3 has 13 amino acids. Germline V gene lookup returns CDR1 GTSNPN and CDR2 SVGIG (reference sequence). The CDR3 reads CAWSARSGYGYTF. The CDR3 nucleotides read TGTGCCTGGAGTGCCCGGTCGGGCTATGGCTACACCTTC. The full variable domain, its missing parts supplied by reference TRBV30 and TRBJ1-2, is SQTIHQWPATLVQPVGSPLSLECTVEGTSNPNLYWYRQAAGRGLQLLFYSVGIGQISSEVPQNLSASRPQDRQFILSSKKLLLSDSGFYLCAWSARSGYGYTFGSGTRLTVV.

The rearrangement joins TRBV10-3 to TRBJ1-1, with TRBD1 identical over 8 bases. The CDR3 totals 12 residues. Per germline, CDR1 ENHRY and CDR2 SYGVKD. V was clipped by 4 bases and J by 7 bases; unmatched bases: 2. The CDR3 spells CAISGTGLEAFF. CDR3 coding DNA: TGTGCCATCAGTGGGACAGGGCTTGAAGCTTTCTTT.

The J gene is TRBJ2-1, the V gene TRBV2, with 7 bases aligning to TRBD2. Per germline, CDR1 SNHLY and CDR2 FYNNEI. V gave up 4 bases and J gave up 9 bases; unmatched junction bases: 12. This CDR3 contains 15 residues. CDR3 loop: CASSVRVAGDGEQFF. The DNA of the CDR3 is TGTGCCAGCAGTGTCAGGGTGGCGGGAGACGGTGAGCAGTTCTTC.

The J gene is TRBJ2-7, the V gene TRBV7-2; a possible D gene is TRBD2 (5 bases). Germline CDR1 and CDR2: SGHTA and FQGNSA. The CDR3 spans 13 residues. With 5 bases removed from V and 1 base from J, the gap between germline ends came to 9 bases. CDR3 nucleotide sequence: TGTGCCAGCAGCACTAGAGATTCCTACGAGCAGTACTTC. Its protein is CASSTRDSYEQYF.

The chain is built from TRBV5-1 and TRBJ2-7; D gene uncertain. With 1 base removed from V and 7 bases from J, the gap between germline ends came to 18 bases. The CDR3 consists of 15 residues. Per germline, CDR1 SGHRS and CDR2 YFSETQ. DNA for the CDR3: TGCGCCAGCAGCTTGAGCCCCGAGACTTCCTGGGAGCAGTACTTC. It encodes CASSLSPETSWEQYF.

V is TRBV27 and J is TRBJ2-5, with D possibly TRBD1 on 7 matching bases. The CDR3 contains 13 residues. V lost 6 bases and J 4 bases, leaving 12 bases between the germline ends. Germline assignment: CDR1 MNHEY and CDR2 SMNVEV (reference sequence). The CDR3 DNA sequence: TGTGCCAGCAGCTCAGGGGGGAGAGAGACCCAGTACTTC. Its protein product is CASSSGGRETQYF.

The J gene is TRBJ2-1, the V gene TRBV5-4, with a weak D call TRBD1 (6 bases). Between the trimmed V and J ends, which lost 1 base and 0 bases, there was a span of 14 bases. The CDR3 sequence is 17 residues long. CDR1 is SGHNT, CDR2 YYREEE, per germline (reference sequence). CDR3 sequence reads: CASSLNRGHSSYNEQFF. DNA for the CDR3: TGTGCCAGCAGCTTGAATCGGGGACACAGCTCCTACAATGAGCAGTTCTTC.

CDR3 in amino acids: CAISGANAGGRSFF. CDR3 bases: TGTGCCATCAGTGGGGCCAACGCGGGAGGTAGGTCTTTCTTT. The rearrangement joins TRBV10-3 to TRBJ1-1; D remains unclear. V was shortened by 4 bases and J by 12 bases, with 21 bases between the two germline ends. CDR1 and CDR2 from the germline V gene are ENHRY and SYGVKD. The CDR3 extends over 14 amino acids.

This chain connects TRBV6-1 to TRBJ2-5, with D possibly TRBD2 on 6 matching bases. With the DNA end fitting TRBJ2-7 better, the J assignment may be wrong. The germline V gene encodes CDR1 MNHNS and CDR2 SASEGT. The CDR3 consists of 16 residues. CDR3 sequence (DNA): TGTGCCAGCAGTGACCCCGGGCGGGGAGCGTCGTACGAGCAGTACTTC. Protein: CASSDPGRGASYEQYF.

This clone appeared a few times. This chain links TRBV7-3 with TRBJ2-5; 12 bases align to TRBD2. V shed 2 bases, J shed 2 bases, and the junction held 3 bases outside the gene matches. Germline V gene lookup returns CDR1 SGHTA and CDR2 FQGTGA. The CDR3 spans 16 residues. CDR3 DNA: TGTGCCAGCAGCTTATCCGGGACTAGCGGGCAAGAGACCCAGTACTTC. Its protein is CASSLSGTSGQETQYF. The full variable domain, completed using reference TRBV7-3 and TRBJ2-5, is GAGVSQTPSNKVTEKGKYVELRCDPISGHTALYWYRQSLGQGPEFLIYFQGTGAADDSGLPNDRFFAVRPEGSVSTLKIQRTERGDSAVYLCASSLSGTSGQETQYFGPGTRLLVL.

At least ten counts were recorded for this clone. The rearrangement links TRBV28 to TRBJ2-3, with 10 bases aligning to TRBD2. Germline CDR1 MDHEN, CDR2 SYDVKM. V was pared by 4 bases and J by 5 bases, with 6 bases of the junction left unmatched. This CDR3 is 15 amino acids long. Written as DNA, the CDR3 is TGTGCCAGCAGTTCCCCTAGCGGGAGAGGAGATACGCAGTATTTT. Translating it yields CASSSPSGRGDTQYF.

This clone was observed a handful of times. The CDR3 protein is CASSFGGGTFVQFF. CDR3 nucleotide sequence: TGCGCCAGCAGCTTTGGAGGCGGGACCTTCGTTCAGTTCTTC. The genes are TRBV5-1 and TRBJ2-1; TRBD2 is a possible D gene (6 bases). The V gene lost 2 bases and the J gene lost 13 bases, with 19 bases spanning the gap. The CDR3 contains 14 residues. Germline CDR1 SGHRS, CDR2 YFSETQ. Full variable domain (missing parts from reference TRBV5-1 and TRBJ2-1): KAGVTQTPRYLIKTRGQQVTLSCSPISGHRSVSWYQQTPGQGLQFLFEYFSETQRNKGNFPGRFSGRQFSNSRSEMNVSTLELGDSALYLCASSFGGGTFVQFFGPGTRLTVL.